The next 3 T cell receptor beta chains were all read from a single sample in a study of T cell responses to AZD1222 COVID-19 vaccine. Generated by immunoSEQ multiplex PCR, the TCRdb table keeps only in-frame clones and is missing some. The data hold roughly 160,000 clones, with 90% observed a single time. The material was peripheral blood, obtained on day 0 of AZD1222 vaccination. These receptors were taken from an adult in good health.

The V call is TRBV6-1, the J call TRBJ2-7; TRBD1 aligns across 8 bases. CDR1 is MNHNS and CDR2 is SASEGT in the germline V gene. The trim removed 1 base at V and 5 bases at J, leaving 1 base unmatched. The CDR3 has 13 residues. CDR3 in amino acids: CASSEVDRDEQYF. CDR3 in DNA: TGTGCCAGCAGTGAAGTGGACAGGGACGAGCAGTACTTC.

The V and J genes are TRBV6-5 and TRBJ1-6; no clear D. This CDR3 is 14 amino acids long. Germline V lookup: CDR1 MNHEY, CDR2 SVGAGI. The V end lost 10 bases, the J end lost 6 bases, and 16 bases lay between the germline ends. This CDR3 reads CATRALAGNSPLHF. The CDR3 region has the DNA TGTGCCACCAGAGCATTGGCGGGTAATTCACCCCTCCACTTT.

The table lists this clone with a count of one. The chain combines TRBV7-3 with TRBJ2-5; weak D call: TRBD2 (6 bases). This CDR3 is built from 14 residues. The V and J ends lost 5 bases and 2 bases respectively, with 12 bases between them. The V gene's germline CDR1 is SGHTA and CDR2 FQGTGA. The CDR3 DNA follows: TGTGCCAGCAGCCTCTCGGGGGTACAAGAGACCCAGTACTTC. Translating it yields CASSLSGVQETQYF.